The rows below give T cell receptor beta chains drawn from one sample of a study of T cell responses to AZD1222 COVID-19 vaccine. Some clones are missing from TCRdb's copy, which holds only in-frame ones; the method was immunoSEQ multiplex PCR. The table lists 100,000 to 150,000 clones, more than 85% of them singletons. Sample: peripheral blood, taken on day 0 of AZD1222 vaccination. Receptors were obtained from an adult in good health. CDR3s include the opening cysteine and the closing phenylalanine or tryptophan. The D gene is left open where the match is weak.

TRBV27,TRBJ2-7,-,CARGGRNGMKHEQYF,TGTGCCAGGGGTGGGAGAAACGGGATGAAGCACGAGCAGTACTTC
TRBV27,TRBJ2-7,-,CATKRGFTWGEQYF,TGTGCCACCAAAAGGGGCTTCACATGGGGCGAGCAGTACTTC
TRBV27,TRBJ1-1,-,CASSLGVLTEAFF,TGTGCCAGCAGTTTAGGGGTTCTCACTGAAGCTTTCTTT
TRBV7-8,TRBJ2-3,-,CASSFQDATDTQYF,TGTGCCAGCAGCTTCCAGGATGCCACAGATACGCAGTATTTT
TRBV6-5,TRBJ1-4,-,CASSRGGKNENLFF,TGTGCCAGCAGTAGAGGGGGGAAAAATGAAAATCTGTTTTTT
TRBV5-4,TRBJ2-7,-,CASSFGDPTYEQYF,TGTGCCAGCAGCTTTGGGGACCCAACCTACGAGCAGTACTTC
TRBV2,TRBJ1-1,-,CASSQFRDTTEAFF,TGTGCCAGCAGCCAATTTCGGGACACCACTGAAGCTTTCTTT
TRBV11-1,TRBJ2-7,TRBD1,CASRYQQGGEQYF,TGTGCCAGCAGATATCAACAGGGGGGCGAGCAGTACTTC
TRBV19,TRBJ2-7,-,CASSPLTGTSYEQYF,TGTGCCAGTAGTCCCCTGACAGGTACCTCCTACGAGCAGTACTTC
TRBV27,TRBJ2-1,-,CASSFQPHEQFF,TGTGCCAGCAGTTTCCAGCCCCATGAGCAGTTCTTC